A single sample gave rise to the 18 T cell receptor beta chains below, sequenced in a study of identical twins. TCRdb re-called the 5' RACE reads through MiXCR, storing one row per CDR3 protein. The table records 450,000 to 500,000 distinct CDR3 sequences, 14% of them present only once. This sample was also put to use in a study of yellow fever vaccine responses in identical twins.

Material for sequencing was CD4+ T cells sorted from blood. These receptors all stem from a woman aged 18-30 years in good health.

This clonotype was detected many times. The J gene is TRBJ2-1, the V gene TRBV11-3, with D maybe TRBD2 (7 bases). Germline V gives CDR1 SGHNT, CDR2 YENEEA. The CDR3 loop spans 16 amino acids. V was clipped by 0 bases and J by 4 bases, with 13 bases between them. CDR3 sequence: CASSLEGGQEYNEQFF. The DNA of the CDR3 is TGTGCCAGCAGCTTAGAGGGGGGGCAAGAATACAATGAGCAGTTCTTC.

The sample holds a few counts of this clonotype. DNA of the CDR3: TGTGCCAGCAGCTATTCGGGACTAGCGGGAGTAGCTGGTGAGCAGTTCTTC. It translates to CASSYSGLAGVAGEQFF. The chain couples TRBV6-2 or TRBV6-3 to TRBJ2-1; 14 bases line up with TRBD2. The CDR3 has 17 residues. The V and J ends lost 6 bases and 9 bases, in that order; junction bases with no gene match: 13. Germline CDR1 MNHEY, CDR2 SVGEGT.

This clonotype was counted many times. The chain couples TRBV29-1 to TRBJ1-1; possibly TRBD1 for D (6 bases). The CDR3 totals 11 residues. Germline V gene data show CDR1 as SQVTM and CDR2 as ANQGSEA. Trimming stripped 6 bases from V and 6 bases from J, with 11 bases between. The CDR3 sequence: CSVAQGPEAFF. The CDR3, as DNA: TGCAGCGTAGCACAGGGCCCTGAAGCTTTCTTT.

The chain carries TRBV7-3 and TRBJ2-3; 12 bases align to TRBD2. From germline, CDR1 is SGHTA and CDR2 FQGTGA. After removal of 0 bases from V and 3 bases from J, the junction contained 4 bases not matched to a gene. CDR3 length: 17 amino acids. The CDR3 DNA reads TGTGCCAGCAGCTTAACGCTAGCGGGGGGGCTGACAGATACGCAGTATTTT. Protein sequence: CASSLTLAGGLTDTQYF.

Many counts were recorded for this clonotype. The chain carries TRBV18 and TRBJ2-7; 7 bases align to TRBD2. The CDR3 is 16 residues long. Germline loops: CDR1 KGHSH, CDR2 LQKENI. J was trimmed by 2 bases and V by 0 bases; bases with no gene match: 7. The DNA of the CDR3 is TGTGCCAGCTCACCACCGGGCGGGAGCTCGCCCTACGAGCAGTACTTC. The encoded protein is CASSPPGGSSPYEQYF.

This clonotype was seen only a few times. V and J are TRBV12-3 or TRBV12-4 and TRBJ1-2; D may be TRBD1 (6 bases). The CDR3 is made up of 17 amino acids. V dropped 4 bases and J dropped 5 bases, with 23 bases sitting between them. CDR3 sequence: CASSYDSGGISRYGYTF. In DNA form, the CDR3 reads TGTGCCAGCAGTTACGATTCCGGGGGCATCAGTCGGTATGGCTACACCTTC.

This clonotype has more than one count but fewer than ten. This rearrangement joins TRBV7-2 to TRBJ2-1; 13 positions agree with TRBD2. Germline lookup yields CDR1 SGHTA and CDR2 FQGNSA. V was clipped by 2 bases and J by 3 bases; unmatched bases: 7. CDR3 length equals 18 residues. DNA of the CDR3: TGTGCCAGCAGCTTACGCCGGACTAGCGGGAGTTTCTACAATGAGCAGTTCTTC. This encodes CASSLRRTSGSFYNEQFF.

The V and J genes are TRBV20-1 and TRBJ2-1, with TRBD1 matching 11 bases. There are 12 residues in the CDR3. CDR1 and CDR2 from the germline V gene are DFQATT and SNEGSKA (reference sequence). V shed 2 bases, J shed 14 bases, and the junction held 5 bases outside the gene matches. This chain's CDR3 is CSARSGTGGEFF. Here the CDR3 DNA reads TGCAGTGCTAGATCCGGGACAGGGGGAGAGTTCTTC.

In this sample, this clonotype turned up a few times. The chain links TRBV5-1 to TRBJ1-2; D remains ambiguous. The CDR3 sequence is 12 residues long. The V end lost 7 bases, the J end lost 7 bases, and 14 bases lay between the germline ends. From germline, CDR1 is SGHRS and CDR2 YFSETQ. CDR3 coding DNA: TGCGCCAGCTCCACGGGTAGTAGTGGCTACACCTTC. Translating it yields CASSTGSSGYTF.

This sequence joins TRBV25-1 and TRBJ1-4; 9 bases are shared with TRBD1. Germline CDR1 reads MGHDK; CDR2 reads SYGVNS. The CDR3 totals 16 residues. The V gene end was trimmed by 5 bases and the J gene end by 5 bases; junction bases not matched to a gene: 9. The DNA of the CDR3 is TGTGCCAGCAGTCCAAACAGGGGGCAGGGGAATGAAAAACTGTTTTTT. Protein: CASSPNRGQGNEKLFF. The full variable domain, completed using reference TRBV25-1 and TRBJ1-4, is EADIYQTPRYLVIGTGKKITLECSQTMGHDKMYWYQQDPGMELHLIHYSYGVNSTEKGDLSSESTVSRIRTEHFPLTLESARPSHTSQYLCASSPNRGQGNEKLFFGSGTQLSVL.

This clonotype appeared a few times. V usage is TRBV6-1 and J usage is TRBJ2-2, with 12 nucleotides matching TRBD2. This CDR3 region has 15 residues. From germline, CDR1 is MNHNS and CDR2 SASEGT. Losses at the gene ends were 8 bases for V and 6 bases for J; bases not matched to a gene: 7. The CDR3 coding sequence is TGTGCCAGCCGCCCGGCTAGCGGGAGGGCCGGGGAGCTGTTTTTT. Translated, it gives CASRPASGRAGELFF.

The sample holds a few counts of this clonotype. The V and J genes are TRBV20-1 and TRBJ2-1; 10 bases agree with TRBD2. Germline V gene sequence: CDR1 DFQATT, CDR2 SNEGSKA (reference sequence). The CDR3 is 15 amino acids. The J segment lost 5 bases and the V segment lost 0 bases, leaving 4 bases of the junction unmatched. In nucleotides, the CDR3 is TGCAGTGCTAGAGAAGCGGGGGGGATAAACAATGAGCAGTTCTTC. Its translation: CSAREAGGINNEQFF.

The chain combines TRBV7-2 with TRBJ2-4; 9 nucleotides line up with TRBD1. Germline V gene lookup returns CDR1 SGHTA and CDR2 FQGNSA. The CDR3 covers 14 residues. The trim removed 3 bases at V and 8 bases at J, leaving 5 bases unmatched. The CDR3 region has the DNA TGTGCCAGCAGCTTGGACAGGGGTCGGGACATTCAGTACTTC. It yields the protein CASSLDRGRDIQYF.

This chain links TRBV10-3 with TRBJ2-3; 10 nucleotides agree with TRBD2. Trimming removed 7 bases from V and 5 bases from J; junction bases left unmatched: 3. The CDR3 sequence is 13 residues long. Germline loops: CDR1 ENHRY, CDR2 SYGVKD. CDR3 loop: CAIMSGGEDTQYF. The CDR3 DNA is TGTGCCATCATGAGCGGGGGGGAAGATACGCAGTATTTT.

The V gene is TRBV9, the J gene TRBJ2-6, with TRBD1 identical over 12 bases. Germline V gene lookup returns CDR1 SGDLS and CDR2 YYNGEE. The CDR3 loop spans 20 amino acids. Trimming took 0 bases from V and 3 from J; bases not matched to a gene: 10. CDR3 nucleotide sequence: TGTGCCAGCAGCGTAGTTTACCCCGGGACAGGGGGCAGTGGGGCCAACGTCCTGACTTTC. The encoded protein is CASSVVYPGTGGSGANVLTF.

This clonotype occurred a few times. The chain employs TRBV12-3 or TRBV12-4 and TRBJ2-5, with TRBD2 matching over 10 bases. Trimming took 1 base from V and 5 from J; bases not matched to a gene: 7. The CDR3 length is 16 residues. The DNA for the CDR3 is TGTGCCAGCAGTTTAGGACTAGCGGGTCCCGGGGAGACCCAGTACTTC. Translated: CASSLGLAGPGETQYF.

This clonotype occurred a few times. The CDR3 reads CSVDAGGKSDIQYF. As DNA, the CDR3 is TGCAGCGTTGACGCAGGGGGCAAATCTGACATTCAGTACTTC. This chain uses TRBV29-1 with TRBJ2-4, with TRBD1 identical over 8 bases. V lost 3 bases to trimming and J lost 8 bases; unmatched junction nucleotides: 9. Germline lookup yields CDR1 SQVTM and CDR2 ANQGSEA. The CDR3 is made up of 14 amino acids.

The chain joins TRBV7-3 to TRBJ2-1; the D is unclear. Deletions cut 2 bases from V and 3 bases from J, with 8 bases between. Germline CDR1 and CDR2: SGHTA and FQGTGA. CDR3 length equals 14 residues. The chain's CDR3 is CASSLRPNYNEQFF. The DNA for the CDR3 is TGTGCCAGCAGCTTACGACCAAACTACAATGAGCAGTTCTTC.